This T cell receptor beta chain was sequenced during a study of shared clonotypes between healthy human individuals. General observations from the study: An anticipated effect of sequencing depth on clonotype sharing among donors was recognized. Clonotypes shared by all four donors outscored non-shared clonotypes in generation probability.

On this clone itself: Its antigen is not known. This CDR3 is also generated by other DNA sequences in the sample.

V was pared by 4 bases and J by 1 base, with 8 bases between. The CDR3 sequence is 13 residues long. The germline V gene encodes CDR1 ENHRY and CDR2 SYGVKD. Each cell subset's genomic DNA was divided evenly among several immunoSEQ plates. Here immunoSEQ multiplex PCR was the method, and the copy in TCRdb shows in-frame clones only, minus some. The sample records about 1.1 million clones, approximately 80% being singletons. Nashville, Tennessee was home to all donors, each a Caucasian adult. This sequence originates from a man in his late teens or twenties in good health. Some clones in this sample may be carry-over from other donors' samples. The sample comprised memory CD4+ T cells from PBMCs. The subset denotes: CD45RA-negative fraction. V usage is TRBV10-3 and J usage is TRBJ2-7, with no clear D. This CDR3 is CAISVSQSYEQYF. CDR3 nucleotide sequence: TGTGCCATCAGTGTAAGCCAATCCTACGAGCAGTACTTC.